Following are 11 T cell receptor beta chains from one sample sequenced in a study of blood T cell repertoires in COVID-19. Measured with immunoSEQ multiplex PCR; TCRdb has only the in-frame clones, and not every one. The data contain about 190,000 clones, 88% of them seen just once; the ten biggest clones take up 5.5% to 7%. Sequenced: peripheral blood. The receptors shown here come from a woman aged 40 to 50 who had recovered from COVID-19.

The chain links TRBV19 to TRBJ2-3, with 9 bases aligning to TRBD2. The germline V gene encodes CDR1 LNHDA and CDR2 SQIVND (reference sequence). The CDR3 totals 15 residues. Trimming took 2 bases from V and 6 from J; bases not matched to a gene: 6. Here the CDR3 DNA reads TGTGCCAGTAGTATATCGGGACTAGCAGTTGATACGCAGTATTTT. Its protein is CASSISGLAVDTQYF.

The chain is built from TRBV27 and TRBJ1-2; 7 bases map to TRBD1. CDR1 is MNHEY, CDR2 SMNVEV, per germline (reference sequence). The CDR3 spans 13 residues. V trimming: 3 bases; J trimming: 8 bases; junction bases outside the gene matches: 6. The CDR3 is CASSFLDRAGYTF. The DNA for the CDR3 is TGTGCCAGCAGTTTCCTTGACAGGGCAGGCTACACCTTC.

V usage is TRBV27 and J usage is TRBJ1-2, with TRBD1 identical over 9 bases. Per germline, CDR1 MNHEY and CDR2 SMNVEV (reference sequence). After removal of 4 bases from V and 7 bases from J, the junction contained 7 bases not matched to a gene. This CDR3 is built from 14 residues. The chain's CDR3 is CASSSPGQGGGYTF. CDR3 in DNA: TGTGCCAGCAGTTCGCCGGGACAGGGAGGTGGCTACACCTTC.

The CDR3 sequence is CASSLPLQGGYGYTF. The CDR3 DNA reads as TGTGCCAGCAGTTTGCCACTCCAGGGGGGATATGGCTACACCTTC. The chain combines TRBV28 with TRBJ1-2; 7 bases fit TRBD1. The CDR3 spans 15 residues. The V gene end was trimmed by 3 bases and the J gene end by 5 bases; junction bases not matched to a gene: 9. Germline assignment: CDR1 MDHEN and CDR2 SYDVKM.

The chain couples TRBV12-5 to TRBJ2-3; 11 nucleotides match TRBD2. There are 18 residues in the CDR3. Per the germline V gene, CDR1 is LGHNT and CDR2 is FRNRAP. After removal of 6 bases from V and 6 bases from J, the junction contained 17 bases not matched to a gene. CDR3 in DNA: TGTGCTAGTGGACAAACCGGGACTAGCGGTGCCCCGGTTGATACGCAGTATTTT. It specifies CASGQTGTSGAPVDTQYF.

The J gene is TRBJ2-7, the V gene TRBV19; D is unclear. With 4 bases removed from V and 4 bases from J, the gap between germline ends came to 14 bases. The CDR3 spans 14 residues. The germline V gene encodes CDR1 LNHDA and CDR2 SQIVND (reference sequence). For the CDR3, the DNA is TGTGCCAGTAGTACTGCTACGGCCGGGTACGAGCAGTACTTC. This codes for CASSTATAGYEQYF.

The CDR3 DNA follows: TGTGCCAGCAGCCGACAGGGGGCCGATGAGCAGTTCTTC. It translates to CASSRQGADEQFF. The chain joins TRBV6-2 or TRBV6-3 to TRBJ2-1, with TRBD1 matching 10 bases. The length of the CDR3 is 13 residues. The trim removed 6 bases at V and 8 bases at J, leaving 4 bases unmatched. Germline CDR1 reads MNHEY; CDR2 reads SVGEGT.

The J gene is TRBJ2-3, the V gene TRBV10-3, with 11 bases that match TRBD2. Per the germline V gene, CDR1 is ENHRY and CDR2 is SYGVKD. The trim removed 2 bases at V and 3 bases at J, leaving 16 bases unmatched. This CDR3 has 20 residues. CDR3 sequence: CAISEDPESSGRVGTDTQYF. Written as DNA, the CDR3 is TGTGCCATCAGTGAGGACCCGGAGAGTAGCGGGAGGGTAGGGACAGATACGCAGTATTTT.

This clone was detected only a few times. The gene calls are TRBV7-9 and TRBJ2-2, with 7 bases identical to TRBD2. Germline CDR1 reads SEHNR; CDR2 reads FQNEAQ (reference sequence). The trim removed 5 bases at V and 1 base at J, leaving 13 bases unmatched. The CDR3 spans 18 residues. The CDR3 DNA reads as TGTGCCAGCAGCCCACATCCCAGACGGGAGGTGAACACCGGGGAGCTGTTTTTT. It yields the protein CASSPHPRREVNTGELFF. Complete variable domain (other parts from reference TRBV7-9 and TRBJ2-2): DTGVSQNPRHKITKRGQNVTFRCDPISEHNRLYWYRQTLGQGPEFLTYFQNEAQLEKSRLLSDRFSAERPKGSFSTLEIQRTEQGDSAMYLCASSPHPRREVNTGELFFGEGSRLTVL.

The CDR3 bases are TGTGCCAGCAGTTTGGGAGAGAACACTGAAGCTTTCTTT. Translated: CASSLGENTEAFF. The V call is TRBV12-3 or TRBV12-4, the J call TRBJ1-1; D is ambiguous. V was cut by 3 bases and J by 1 base, with 6 bases left in between. The CDR3 is 13 residues long.

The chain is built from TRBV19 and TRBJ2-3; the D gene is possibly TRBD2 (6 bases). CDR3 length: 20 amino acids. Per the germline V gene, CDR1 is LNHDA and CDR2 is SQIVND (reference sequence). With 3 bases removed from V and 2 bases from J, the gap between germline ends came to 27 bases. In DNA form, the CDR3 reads TGTGCCAGTAGTATCAGGTCAGGGTATCATCAAGGCGGGGTCACAGATACGCAGTATTTT. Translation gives CASSIRSGYHQGGVTDTQYF.